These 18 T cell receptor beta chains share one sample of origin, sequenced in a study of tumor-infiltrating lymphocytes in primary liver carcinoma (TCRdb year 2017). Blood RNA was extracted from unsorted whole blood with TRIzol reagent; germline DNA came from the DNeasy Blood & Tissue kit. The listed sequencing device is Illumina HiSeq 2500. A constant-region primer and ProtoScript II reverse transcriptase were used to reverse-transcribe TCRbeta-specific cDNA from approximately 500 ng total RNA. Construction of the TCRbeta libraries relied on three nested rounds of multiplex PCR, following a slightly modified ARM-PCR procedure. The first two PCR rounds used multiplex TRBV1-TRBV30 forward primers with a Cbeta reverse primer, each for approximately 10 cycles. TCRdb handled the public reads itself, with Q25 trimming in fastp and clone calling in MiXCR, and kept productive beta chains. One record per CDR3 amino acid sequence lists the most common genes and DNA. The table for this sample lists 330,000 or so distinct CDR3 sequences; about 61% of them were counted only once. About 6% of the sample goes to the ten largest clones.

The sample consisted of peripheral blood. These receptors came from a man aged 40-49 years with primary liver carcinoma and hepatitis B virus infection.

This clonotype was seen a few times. The CDR3 loop reads CASSYSGRQNRGELFF. CDR3 coding DNA: TGTGCCAGCAGTTACTCAGGACGGCAAAACCGTGGGGAGCTGTTTTTT. The chain uses TRBV6-5 and TRBJ2-2, with D unresolved. The germline gives CDR1 MNHEY, CDR2 SVGAGI. V was shortened by 0 bases and J by 8 bases, with 16 bases between the two germline ends. This CDR3 is 16 amino acids long.

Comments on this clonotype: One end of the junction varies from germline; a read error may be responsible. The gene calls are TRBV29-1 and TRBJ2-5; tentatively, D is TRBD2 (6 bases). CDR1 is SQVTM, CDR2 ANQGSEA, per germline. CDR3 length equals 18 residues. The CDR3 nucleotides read TGCAGCGTTTGGGGGGAGAGAGGGAAACTGGTAGTTGGAGAGACCCAATACTTC. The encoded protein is CSVWGERGKLVVGETQYF. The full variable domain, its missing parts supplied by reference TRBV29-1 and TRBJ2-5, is SAVISQKPSRDICQRGTSLTIQCQVDSQVTMMFWYRQQPGQSLTLIATANQGSEATYESGFVIDKFPISRPNLTFSTLTVSNMSPEDSSIYLCSVWGERGKLVVGETQYFGPGTRLLVL.

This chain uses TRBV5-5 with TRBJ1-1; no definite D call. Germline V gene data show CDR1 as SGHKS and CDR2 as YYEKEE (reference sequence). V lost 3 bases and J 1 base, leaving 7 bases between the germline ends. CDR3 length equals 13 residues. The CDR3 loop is CASSSQQNTEAFF. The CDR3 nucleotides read TGTGCCAGCAGCTCCCAGCAGAACACTGAAGCTTTCTTT.

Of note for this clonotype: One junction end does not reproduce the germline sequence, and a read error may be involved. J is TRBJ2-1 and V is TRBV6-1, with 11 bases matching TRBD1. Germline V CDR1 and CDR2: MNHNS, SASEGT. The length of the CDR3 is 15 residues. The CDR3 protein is CASNEVDRGRTSEFF. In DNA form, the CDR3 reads TGTGCCAGCAATGAAGTGGACAGGGGGCGAACTTCTGAGTTCTTC.

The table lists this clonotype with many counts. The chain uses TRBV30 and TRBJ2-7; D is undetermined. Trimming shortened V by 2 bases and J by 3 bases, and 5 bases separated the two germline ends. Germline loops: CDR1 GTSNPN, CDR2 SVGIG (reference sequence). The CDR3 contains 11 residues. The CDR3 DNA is TGTGCCTGGAGTTTGCACTACGAGCAGTACTTC. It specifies CAWSLHYEQYF.

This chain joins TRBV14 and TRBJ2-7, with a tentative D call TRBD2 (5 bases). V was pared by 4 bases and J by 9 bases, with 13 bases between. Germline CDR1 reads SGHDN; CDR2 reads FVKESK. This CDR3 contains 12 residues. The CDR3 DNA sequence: TGTGCCAGCAGCCCCCTCGGTAGCGCGCAGTACTTC. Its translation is CASSPLGSAQYF. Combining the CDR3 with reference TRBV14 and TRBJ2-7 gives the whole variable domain EAGVTQFPSHSVIEKGQTVTLRCDPISGHDNLYWYRRVMGKEIKFLLHFVKESKQDESGMPNNRFLAERTGGTYSTLKVQPAELEDSGVYFCASSPLGSAQYFGPGTRLTVT.

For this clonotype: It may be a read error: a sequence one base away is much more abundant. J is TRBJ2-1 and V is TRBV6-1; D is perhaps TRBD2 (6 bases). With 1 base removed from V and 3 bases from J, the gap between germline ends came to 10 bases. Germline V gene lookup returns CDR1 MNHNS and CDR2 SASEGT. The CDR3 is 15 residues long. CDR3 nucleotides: TGTGCCAGCAGTGAAGGGGGGGACCGCTACAATGAGCAGTTCTTC. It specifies CASSEGGDRYNEQFF.

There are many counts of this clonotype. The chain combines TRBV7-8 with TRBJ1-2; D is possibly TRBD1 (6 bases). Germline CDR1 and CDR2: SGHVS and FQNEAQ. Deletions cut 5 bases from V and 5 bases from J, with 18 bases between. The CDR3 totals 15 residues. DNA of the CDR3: TGTGCCAGCAGCGCGCGCGGGGGCGCAAATTATGGCTACACCTTC. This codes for CASSARGGANYGYTF.

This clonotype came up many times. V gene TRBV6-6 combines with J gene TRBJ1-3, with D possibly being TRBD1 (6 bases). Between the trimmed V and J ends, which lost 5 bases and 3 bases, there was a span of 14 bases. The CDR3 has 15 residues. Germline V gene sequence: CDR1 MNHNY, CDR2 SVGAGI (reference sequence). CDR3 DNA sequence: TGTGCCAGCAGTCAAACTGGGGGCCATGGAAACACCATATATTTT. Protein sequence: CASSQTGGHGNTIYF.

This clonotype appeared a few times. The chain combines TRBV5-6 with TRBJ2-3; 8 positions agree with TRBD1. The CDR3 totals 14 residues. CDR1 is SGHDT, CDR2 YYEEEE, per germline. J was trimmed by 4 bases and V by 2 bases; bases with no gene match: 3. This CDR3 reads CASSFGQGADTQYF. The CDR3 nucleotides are TGTGCCAGCAGCTTCGGACAGGGAGCAGATACGCAGTATTTT.

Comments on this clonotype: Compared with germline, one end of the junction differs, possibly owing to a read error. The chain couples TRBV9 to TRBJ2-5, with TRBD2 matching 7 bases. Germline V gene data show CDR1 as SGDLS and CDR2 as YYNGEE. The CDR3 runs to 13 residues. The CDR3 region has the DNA TGTGCCAGCAGCCCAGGGAGGGTGGAGACCCGGTACTTC. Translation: CASSPGRVETRYF.

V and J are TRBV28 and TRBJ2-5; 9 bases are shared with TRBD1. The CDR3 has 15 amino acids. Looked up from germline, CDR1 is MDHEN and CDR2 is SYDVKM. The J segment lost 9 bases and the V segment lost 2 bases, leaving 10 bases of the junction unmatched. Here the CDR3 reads CASSLPRTGDEAQYF. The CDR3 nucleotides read TGTGCCAGCAGTTTACCCCGGACAGGGGATGAGGCCCAGTACTTC.

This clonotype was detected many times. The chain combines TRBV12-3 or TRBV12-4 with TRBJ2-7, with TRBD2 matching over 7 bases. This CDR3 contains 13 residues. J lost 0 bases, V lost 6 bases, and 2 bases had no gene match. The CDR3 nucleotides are TGTGCCAGCAGCGCTAGCGGCTCCTACGAGCAGTACTTC. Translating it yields CASSASGSYEQYF.

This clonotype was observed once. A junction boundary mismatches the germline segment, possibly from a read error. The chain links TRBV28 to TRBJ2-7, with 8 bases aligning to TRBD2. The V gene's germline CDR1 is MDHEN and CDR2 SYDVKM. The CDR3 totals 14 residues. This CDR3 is CASSPVGGRYGQYF. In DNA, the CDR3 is TGTGCCAGCAGCCCGGTGGGCGGGAGGTACGGGCAGTACTTC.

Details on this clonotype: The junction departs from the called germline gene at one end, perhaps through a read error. DNA of the CDR3: TGTCCCAGCAGTCATGGACGAACGGAAGAAACTTTCTTT. Protein: CPSSHGRTEETFF. The chain joins TRBV12-3 or TRBV12-4 to TRBJ1-1; D gene uncertain. The CDR3 is 13 residues long.

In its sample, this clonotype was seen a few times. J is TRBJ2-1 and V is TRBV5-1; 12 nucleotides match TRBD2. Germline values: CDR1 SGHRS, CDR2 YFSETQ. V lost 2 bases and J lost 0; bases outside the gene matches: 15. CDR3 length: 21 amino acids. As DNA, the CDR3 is TGCGCCAGCAGCTTACGGCGTTCCGGGACTAGCGGGCCGAGCTCCTACAATGAGCAGTTCTTC. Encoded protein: CASSLRRSGTSGPSSYNEQFF.

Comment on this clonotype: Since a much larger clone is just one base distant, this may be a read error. CDR3 in amino acids: CASSFRQGYEHYF. CDR3 nucleotides: TGTGCCAGCAGTTTTCGGCAGGGCTACGAGCATTACTTC. The chain couples TRBV12-3 or TRBV12-4 to TRBJ2-7, with D perhaps matching TRBD1 (5 bases). This CDR3 has 13 amino acids.

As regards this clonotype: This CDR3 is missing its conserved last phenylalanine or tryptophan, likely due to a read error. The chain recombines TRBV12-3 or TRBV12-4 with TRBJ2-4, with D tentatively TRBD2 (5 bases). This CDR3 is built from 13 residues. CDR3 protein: CAISSSGKNIQYL. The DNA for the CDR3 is TGTGCCATCAGTTCCAGCGGCAAAAACATTCAGTACTTG.